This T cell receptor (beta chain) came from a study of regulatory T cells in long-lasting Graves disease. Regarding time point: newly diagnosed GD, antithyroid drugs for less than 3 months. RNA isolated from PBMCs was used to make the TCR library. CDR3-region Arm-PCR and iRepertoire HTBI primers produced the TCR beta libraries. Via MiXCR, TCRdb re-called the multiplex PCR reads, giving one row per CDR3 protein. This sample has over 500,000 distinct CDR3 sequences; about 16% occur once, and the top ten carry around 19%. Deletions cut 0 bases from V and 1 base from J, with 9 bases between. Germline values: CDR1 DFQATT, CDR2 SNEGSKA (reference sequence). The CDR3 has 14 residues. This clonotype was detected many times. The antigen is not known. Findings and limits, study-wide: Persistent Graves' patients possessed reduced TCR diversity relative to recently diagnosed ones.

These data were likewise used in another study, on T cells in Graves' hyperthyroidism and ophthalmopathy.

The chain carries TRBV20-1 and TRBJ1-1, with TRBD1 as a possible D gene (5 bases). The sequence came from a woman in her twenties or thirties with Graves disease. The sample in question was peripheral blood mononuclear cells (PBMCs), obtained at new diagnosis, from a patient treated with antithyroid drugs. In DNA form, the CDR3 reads TGCAGTGCTAGAGATGGGGCCTCGAACACTGAAGCTTTCTTT. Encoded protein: CSARDGASNTEAFF.